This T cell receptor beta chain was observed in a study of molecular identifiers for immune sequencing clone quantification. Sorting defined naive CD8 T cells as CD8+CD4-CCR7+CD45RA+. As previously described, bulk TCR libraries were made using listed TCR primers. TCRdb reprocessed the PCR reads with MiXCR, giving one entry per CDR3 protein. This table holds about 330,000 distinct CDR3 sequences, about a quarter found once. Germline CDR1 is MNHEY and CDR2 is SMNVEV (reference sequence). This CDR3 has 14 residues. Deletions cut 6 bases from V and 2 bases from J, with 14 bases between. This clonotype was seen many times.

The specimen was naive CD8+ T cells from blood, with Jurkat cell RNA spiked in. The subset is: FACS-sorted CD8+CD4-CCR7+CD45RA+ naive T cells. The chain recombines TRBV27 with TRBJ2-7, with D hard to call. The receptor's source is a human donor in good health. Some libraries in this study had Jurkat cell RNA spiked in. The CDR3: CASSPRSGTYEQYF. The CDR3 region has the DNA TGTGCCAGCAGCCCGCGGTCAGGTACCTACGAGCAGTACTTC.